This T cell receptor beta chain was recovered during a study of T cell repertoires in cytomegalovirus infection. Background on the study: A matching HLA type, together with CMV infection, was signaled by public TCR beta signatures.

This clonotype was detected only a few times. The target antigen is unknown. Findings of the study overall: Clonotype analysis showed dominance of the ex vivo response by HLA-C-restricted CMV-specific TCR beta clonotypes. Carriers of CMV and the relevant HLA type were discriminated by public TCR beta frequency.

The V end lost 7 bases, the J end lost 0 bases, and 13 bases lay between the germline ends. Looked up from germline, CDR1 is MDHEN and CDR2 is SYDVKM. This CDR3 has 15 amino acids. Via MiXCR, TCRdb re-called the reads, giving one row per CDR3 protein. The table lists roughly 300,000 distinct CDR3 sequences, around 25% of them singletons, with 11% to 15% in the top ten. This TCR came from a human donor in good health (CMV status not recorded). Some clones in this sample may be carry-over from other donors' samples. Sequencing was done on a sample of PBMCs. The J gene is TRBJ1-5, the V gene TRBV28, with D possibly being TRBD1 (5 bases). In DNA, the CDR3 is TGTGCCAGCAACCAGGGTTCCTATAGCAATCAGCCCCAGCATTTT. This gives the protein CASNQGSYSNQPQHF. The full variable domain, with the rest looked up from reference TRBV28 and TRBJ1-5, is DVKVTQSSRYLVKRTGEKVFLECVQDMDHENMFWYRQDPGLGLRLIYFSYDVKMKEKGDIPEGYSVSREKKERFSLILESASTNQTSMYLCASNQGSYSNQPQHFGDGTRLSIL.